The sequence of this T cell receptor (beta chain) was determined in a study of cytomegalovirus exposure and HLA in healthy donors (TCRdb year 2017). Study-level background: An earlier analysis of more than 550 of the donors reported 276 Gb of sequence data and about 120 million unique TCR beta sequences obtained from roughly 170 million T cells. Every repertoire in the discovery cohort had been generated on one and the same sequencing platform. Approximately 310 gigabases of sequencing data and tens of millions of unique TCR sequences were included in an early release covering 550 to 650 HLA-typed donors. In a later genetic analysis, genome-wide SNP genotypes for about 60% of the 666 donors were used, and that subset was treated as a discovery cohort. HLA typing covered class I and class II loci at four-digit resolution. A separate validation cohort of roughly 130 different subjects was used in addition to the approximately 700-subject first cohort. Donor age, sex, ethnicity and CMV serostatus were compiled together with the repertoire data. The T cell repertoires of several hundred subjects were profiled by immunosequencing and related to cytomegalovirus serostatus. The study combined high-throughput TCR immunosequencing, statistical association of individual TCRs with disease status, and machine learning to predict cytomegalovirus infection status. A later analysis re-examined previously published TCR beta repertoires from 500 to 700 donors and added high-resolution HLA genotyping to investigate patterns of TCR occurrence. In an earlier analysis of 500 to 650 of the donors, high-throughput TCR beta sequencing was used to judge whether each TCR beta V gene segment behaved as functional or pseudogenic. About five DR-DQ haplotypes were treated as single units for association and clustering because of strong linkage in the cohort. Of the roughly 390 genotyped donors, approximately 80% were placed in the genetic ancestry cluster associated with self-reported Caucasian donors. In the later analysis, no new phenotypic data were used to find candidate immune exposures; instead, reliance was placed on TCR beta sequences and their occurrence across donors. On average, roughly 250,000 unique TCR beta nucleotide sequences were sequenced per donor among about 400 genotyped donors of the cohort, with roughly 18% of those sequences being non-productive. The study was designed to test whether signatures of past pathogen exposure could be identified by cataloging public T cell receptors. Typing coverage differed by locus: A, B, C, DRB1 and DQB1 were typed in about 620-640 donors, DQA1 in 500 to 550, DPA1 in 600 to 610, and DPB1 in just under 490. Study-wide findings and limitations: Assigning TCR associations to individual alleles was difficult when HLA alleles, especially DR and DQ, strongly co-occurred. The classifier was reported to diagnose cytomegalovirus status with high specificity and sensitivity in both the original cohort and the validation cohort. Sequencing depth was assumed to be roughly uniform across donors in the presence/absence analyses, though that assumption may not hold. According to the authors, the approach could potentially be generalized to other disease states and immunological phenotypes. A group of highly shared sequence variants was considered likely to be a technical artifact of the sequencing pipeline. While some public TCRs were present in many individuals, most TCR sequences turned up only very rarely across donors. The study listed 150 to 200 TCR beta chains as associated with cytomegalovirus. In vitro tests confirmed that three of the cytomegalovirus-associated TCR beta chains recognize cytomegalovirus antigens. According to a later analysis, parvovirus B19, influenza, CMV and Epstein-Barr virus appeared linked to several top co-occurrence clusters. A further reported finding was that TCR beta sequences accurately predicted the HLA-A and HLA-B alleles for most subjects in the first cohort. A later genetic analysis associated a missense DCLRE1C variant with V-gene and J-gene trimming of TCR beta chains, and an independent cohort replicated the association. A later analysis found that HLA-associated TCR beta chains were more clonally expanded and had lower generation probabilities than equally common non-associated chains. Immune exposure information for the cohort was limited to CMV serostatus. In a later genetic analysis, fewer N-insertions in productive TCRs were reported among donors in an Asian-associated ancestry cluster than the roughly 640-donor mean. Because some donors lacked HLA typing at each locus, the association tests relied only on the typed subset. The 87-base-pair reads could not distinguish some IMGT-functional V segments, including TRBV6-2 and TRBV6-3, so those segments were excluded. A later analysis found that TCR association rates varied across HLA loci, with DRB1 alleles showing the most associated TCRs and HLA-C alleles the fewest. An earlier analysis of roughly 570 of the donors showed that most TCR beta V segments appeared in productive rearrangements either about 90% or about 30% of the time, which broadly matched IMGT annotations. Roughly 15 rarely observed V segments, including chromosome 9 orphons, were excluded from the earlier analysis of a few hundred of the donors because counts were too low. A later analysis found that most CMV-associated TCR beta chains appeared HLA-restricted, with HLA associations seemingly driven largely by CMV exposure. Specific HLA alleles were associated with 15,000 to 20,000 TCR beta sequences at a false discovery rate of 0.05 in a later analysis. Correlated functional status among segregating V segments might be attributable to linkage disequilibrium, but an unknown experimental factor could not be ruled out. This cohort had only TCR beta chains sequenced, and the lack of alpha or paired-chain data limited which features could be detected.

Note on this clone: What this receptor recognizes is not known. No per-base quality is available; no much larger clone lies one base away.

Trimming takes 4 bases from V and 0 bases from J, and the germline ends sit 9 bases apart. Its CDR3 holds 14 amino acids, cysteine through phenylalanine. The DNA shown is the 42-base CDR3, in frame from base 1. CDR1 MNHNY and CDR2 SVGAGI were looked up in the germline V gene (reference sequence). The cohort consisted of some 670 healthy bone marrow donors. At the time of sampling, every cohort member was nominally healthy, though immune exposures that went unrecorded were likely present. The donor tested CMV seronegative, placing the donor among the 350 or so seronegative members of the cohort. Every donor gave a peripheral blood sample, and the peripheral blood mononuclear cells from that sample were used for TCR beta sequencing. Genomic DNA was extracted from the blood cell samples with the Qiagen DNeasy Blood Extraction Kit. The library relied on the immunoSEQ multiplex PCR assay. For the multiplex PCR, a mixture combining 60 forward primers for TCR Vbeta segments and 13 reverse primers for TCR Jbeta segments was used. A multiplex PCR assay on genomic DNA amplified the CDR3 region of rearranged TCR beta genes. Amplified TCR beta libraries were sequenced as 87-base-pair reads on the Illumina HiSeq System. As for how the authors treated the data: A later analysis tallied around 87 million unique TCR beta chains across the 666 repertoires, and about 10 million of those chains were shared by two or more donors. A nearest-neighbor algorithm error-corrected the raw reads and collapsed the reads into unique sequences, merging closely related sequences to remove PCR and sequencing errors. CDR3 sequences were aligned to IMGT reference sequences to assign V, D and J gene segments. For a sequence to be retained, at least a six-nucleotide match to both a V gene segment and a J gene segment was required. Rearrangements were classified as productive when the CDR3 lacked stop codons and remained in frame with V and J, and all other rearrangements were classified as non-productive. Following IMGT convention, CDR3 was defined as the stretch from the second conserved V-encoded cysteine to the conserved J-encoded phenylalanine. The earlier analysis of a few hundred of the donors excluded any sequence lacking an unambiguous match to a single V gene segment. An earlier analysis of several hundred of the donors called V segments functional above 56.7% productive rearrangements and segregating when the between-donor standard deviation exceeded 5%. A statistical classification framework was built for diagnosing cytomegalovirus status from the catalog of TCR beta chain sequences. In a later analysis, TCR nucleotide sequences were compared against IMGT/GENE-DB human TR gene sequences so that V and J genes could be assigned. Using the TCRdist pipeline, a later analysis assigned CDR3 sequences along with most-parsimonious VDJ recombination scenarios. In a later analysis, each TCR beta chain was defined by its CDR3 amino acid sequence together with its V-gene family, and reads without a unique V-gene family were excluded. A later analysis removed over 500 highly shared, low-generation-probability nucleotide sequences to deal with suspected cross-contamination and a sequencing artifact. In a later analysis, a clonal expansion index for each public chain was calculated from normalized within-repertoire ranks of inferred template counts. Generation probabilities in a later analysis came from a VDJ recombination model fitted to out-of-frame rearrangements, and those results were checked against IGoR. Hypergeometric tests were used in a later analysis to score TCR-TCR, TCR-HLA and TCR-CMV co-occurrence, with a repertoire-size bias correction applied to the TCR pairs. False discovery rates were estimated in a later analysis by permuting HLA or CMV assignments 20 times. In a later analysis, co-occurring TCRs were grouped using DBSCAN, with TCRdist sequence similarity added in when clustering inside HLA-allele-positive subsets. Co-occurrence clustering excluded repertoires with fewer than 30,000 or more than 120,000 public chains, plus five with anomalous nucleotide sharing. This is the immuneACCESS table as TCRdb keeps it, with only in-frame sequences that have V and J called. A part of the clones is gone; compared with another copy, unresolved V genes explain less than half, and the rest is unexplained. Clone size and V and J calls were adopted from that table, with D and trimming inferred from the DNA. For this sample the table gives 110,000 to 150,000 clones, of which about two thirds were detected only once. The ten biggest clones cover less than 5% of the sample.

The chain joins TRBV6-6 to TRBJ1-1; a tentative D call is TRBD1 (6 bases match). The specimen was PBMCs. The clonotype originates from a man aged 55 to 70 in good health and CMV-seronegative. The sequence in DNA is TGTGCCAGCAGTTCCGGGACATTGAACACTGAAGCTTTCTTT. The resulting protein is CASSSGTLNTEAFF.